Listed here are 8 T cell receptor beta chains from one sample, sequenced in a study of T cells in Graves' hyperthyroidism and ophthalmopathy. The source material, RNA transcripts, was used to amplify TCR beta CDR3 regions. Using the HTBI primer set, a first-round RT-PCR was run on the TCR CDR3. From the multiplex PCR reads, TCRdb called clonotypes with MiXCR, one entry per CDR3 protein. The sample shows over 500,000 distinct CDR3 sequences, less than 15% of them seen only once. Sequences were obtained from blood. Receptors were obtained from a middle-aged woman with Graves' hyperthyroidism.

This clonotype was seen repeatedly, ten times or more. The chain joins TRBV5-1 to TRBJ2-1; 13 bases match TRBD2. The CDR3 is 16 amino acids. V shed 5 bases and J 7 bases; nucleotides not matched to a gene: 9. Germline-derived CDR1 and CDR2 are SGHRS and YFSETQ. The CDR3 DNA is TGCGCCAGCAGGGATCAACTAGCGGGAGGGCAGAATGAGCAGTTCTTC. Translation: CASRDQLAGGQNEQFF.

This clonotype appeared many times. The chain carries TRBV28 and TRBJ1-2; D unresolved. V dropped 5 bases and J dropped 6 bases, with 13 bases sitting between them. The CDR3 sequence is 13 residues long. CDR1 and CDR2 from the germline V gene are MDHEN and SYDVKM. The CDR3 reads CASSPPTEDGYTF. In DNA form, the CDR3 reads TGTGCCAGCAGTCCGCCAACAGAGGATGGCTACACCTTC.

In its sample, this clonotype was seen many times. The chain has TRBV12-3 or TRBV12-4 and TRBJ2-3; the D gene is possibly TRBD1 (6 bases). The CDR3 sequence is 13 residues long. The ends were cut back, 7 bases at V and 4 bases at J, with 12 bases in the middle. The CDR3 loop is CASKRTVSDTQYF. The DNA of the CDR3 is TGTGCCAGCAAACGGACAGTCTCAGATACGCAGTATTTT.

Many counts were recorded for this clonotype. This rearrangement joins TRBV27 to TRBJ2-7; D is unclear. CDR1 MNHEY and CDR2 SMNVEV come from the germline V gene (reference sequence). V was shortened by 5 bases and J by 2 bases, with 13 bases between the two germline ends. The CDR3 totals 14 residues. Written as DNA, the CDR3 is TGTGCCAGCAGTCCGATTTTTGGTACCTACGAGCAGTACTTC. Its protein is CASSPIFGTYEQYF.

Note on this clonotype: This may be a read error: a much more frequent sequence differs by one nucleotide. No conserved phenylalanine or tryptophan ends this CDR3, so it is likely a read error. The rearrangement joins TRBV5-1 to TRBJ2-6; D may be TRBD1 (6 bases). This CDR3 spans 17 amino acids. The V gene's germline CDR1 is SGHRS and CDR2 YFSETQ. V gave up 1 base and J gave up 0 bases, with 11 bases separating them. CDR3 protein: CASSLRGDTSGANVLTS. The CDR3 nucleotides are TGCGCCAGCAGCTTGAGAGGGGACACCTCTGGGGCCAACGTCCTGACTTCC.

The J gene is TRBJ1-2, the V gene TRBV14; maybe TRBD1 (5 bases). Trimming left V 0 bases short and J 5 bases short, with 13 bases between. This CDR3 has 15 residues. Germline-derived CDR1 and CDR2 are SGHDN and FVKESK. CDR3 in DNA: TGTGCCAGCAGCCAAGATTTCCAGGGAGGGTATGGCTACACCTTC. This codes for CASSQDFQGGYGYTF.

This clonotype was observed at least ten times. V gene TRBV20-1 combines with J gene TRBJ1-1; D ambiguous. Looked up from germline, CDR1 is DFQATT and CDR2 is SNEGSKA (reference sequence). V was shortened by 6 bases and J by 10 bases, with 24 bases between the two germline ends. The CDR3 runs 14 residues. DNA for the CDR3: TGCAGTGCCCCTACGTTAGTGGATGGGTTGGCAGCTTTCTTT. Residues: CSAPTLVDGLAAFF.

This clonotype showed up many times. V is TRBV20-1 and J is TRBJ2-7; D possibly corresponds to TRBD2 (6 bases). This CDR3 spans 10 amino acids. Germline CDR1 and CDR2: DFQATT and SNEGSKA (reference sequence). V was clipped by 7 bases and J by 3 bases, with 7 bases between them. The CDR3 loop is CSVGSYEQYF. CDR3 DNA sequence: TGCAGTGTCGGGAGCTACGAGCAGTACTTC.